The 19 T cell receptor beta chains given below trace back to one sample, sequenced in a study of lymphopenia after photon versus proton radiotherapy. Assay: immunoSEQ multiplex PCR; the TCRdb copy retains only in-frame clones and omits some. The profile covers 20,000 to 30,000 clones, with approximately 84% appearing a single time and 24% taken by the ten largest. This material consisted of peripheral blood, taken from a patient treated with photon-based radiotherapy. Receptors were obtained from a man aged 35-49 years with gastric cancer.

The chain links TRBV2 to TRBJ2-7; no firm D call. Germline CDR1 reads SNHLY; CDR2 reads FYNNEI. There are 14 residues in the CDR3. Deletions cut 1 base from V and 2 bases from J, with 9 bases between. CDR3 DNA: TGTGCCAGCAGTGAAGTTATGGTTACCTACGAGCAGTACTTC. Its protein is CASSEVMVTYEQYF.

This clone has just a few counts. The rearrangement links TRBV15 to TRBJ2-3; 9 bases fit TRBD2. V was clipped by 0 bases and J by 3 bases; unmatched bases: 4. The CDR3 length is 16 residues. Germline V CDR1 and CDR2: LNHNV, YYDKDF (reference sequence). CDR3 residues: CATSREGGGATDTQYF. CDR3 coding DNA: TGTGCCACCAGCAGAGAGGGCGGGGGGGCTACAGATACGCAGTATTTT.

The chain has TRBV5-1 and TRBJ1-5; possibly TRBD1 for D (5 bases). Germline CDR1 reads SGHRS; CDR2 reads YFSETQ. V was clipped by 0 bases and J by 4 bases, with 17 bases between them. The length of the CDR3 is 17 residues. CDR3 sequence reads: CASSLAVVGVWNQPQHF. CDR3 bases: TGCGCCAGCAGCTTGGCCGTGGTAGGGGTTTGGAATCAGCCCCAGCATTTT.

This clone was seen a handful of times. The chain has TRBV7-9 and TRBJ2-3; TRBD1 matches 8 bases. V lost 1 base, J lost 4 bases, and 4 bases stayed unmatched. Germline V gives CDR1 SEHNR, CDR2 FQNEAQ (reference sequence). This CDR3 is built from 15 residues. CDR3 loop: CASSLGTGFPDTQYF. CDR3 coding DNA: TGTGCCAGCAGCTTAGGGACAGGGTTTCCAGATACGCAGTATTTT.

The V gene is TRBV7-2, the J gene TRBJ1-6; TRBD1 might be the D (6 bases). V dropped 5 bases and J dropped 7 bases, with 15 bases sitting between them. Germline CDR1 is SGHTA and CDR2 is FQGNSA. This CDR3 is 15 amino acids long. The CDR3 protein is CASSPAGAANSPLHF. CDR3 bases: TGTGCCAGCAGCCCAGCAGGGGCCGCCAATTCACCCCTCCACTTT.

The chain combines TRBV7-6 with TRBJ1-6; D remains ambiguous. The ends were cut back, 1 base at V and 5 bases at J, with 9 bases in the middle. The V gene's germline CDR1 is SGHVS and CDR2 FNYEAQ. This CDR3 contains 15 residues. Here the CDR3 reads CASSLEVADNSPLHF. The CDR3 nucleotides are TGTGCCAGCAGCTTAGAGGTGGCCGATAATTCACCCCTCCACTTT. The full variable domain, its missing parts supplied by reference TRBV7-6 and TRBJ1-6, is GAGVSQSPRYKVTKRGQDVALRCDPISGHVSLYWYRQALGQGPEFLTYFNYEAQQDKSGLPNDRFSAERPEGSISTLTIQRTEQRDSAMYRCASSLEVADNSPLHFGNGTRLTVT.

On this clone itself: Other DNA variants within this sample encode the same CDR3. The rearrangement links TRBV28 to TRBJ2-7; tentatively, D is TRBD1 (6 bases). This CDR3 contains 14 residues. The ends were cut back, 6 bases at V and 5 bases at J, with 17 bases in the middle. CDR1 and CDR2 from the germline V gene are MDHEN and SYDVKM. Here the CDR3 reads CASSRGGRGHEQYF. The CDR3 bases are TGTGCCAGCAGCCGGGGCGGCAGGGGCCACGAGCAGTACTTC.

CDR3 DNA: TGTGCCAGCAGCCCGGGGGACCGCCCGCCGTTAGATACGCAGTATTTT. Translation: CASSPGDRPPLDTQYF. The genes are TRBV5-6 and TRBJ2-3; D might be TRBD2 (6 bases). The length of the CDR3 is 16 residues. V dropped 4 bases and J dropped 5 bases, with 20 bases sitting between them. Looked up from germline, CDR1 is SGHDT and CDR2 is YYEEEE.

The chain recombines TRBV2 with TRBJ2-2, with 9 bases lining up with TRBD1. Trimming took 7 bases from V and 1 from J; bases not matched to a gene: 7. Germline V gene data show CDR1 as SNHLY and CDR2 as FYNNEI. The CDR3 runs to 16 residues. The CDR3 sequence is CASNPPGQGNTGELFF. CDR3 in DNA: TGTGCCAGCAATCCCCCGGGACAGGGGAACACCGGGGAGCTGTTTTTT.

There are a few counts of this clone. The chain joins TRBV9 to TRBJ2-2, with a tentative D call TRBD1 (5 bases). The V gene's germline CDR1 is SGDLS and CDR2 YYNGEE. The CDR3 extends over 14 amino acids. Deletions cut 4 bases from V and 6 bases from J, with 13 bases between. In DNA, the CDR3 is TGTGCCAGCAGCCCCCCCGCAGGGTCCGGGGAGCTGTTTTTT. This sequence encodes CASSPPAGSGELFF.

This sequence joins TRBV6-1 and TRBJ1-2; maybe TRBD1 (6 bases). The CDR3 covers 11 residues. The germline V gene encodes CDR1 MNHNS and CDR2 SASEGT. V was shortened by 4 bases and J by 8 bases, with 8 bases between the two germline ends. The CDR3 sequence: CASSVRGGYTF. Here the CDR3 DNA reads TGTGCCAGCAGTGTCAGGGGCGGCTACACCTTC.

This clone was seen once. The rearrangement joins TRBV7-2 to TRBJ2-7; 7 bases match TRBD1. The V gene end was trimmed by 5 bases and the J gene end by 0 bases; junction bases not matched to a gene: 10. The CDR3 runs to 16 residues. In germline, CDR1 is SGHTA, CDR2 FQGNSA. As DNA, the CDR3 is TGTGCCAGCAGCACCCGGACAGGTAGGAGCTCCTACGAGCAGTACTTC. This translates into CASSTRTGRSSYEQYF.

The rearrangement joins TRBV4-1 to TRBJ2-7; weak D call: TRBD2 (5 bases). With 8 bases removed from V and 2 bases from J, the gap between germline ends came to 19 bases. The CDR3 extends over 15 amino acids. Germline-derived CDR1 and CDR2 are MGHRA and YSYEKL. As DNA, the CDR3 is TGCGCCAGCGGTGTCGGACCGGGGTCCCCCTACGAGCAGTACTTC. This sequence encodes CASGVGPGSPYEQYF.

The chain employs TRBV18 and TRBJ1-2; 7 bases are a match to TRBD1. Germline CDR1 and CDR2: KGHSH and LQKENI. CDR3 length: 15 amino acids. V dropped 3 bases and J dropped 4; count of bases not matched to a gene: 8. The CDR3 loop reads CASSPPGQLLYGYTF. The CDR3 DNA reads TGTGCCAGCTCACCCCCGGGACAGCTTCTCTATGGCTACACCTTC.

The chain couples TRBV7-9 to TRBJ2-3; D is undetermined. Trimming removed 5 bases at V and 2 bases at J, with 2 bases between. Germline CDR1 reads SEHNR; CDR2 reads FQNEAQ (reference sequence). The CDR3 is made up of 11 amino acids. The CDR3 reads CASSPTDTQYF. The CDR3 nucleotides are TGTGCCAGCAGCCCCACAGATACGCAGTATTTT.

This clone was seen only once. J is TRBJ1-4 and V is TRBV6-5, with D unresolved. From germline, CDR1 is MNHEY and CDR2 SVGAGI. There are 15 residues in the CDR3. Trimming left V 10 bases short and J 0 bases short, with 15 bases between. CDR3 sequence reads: CATKEGSTTNEKLFF. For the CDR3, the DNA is TGTGCCACCAAAGAGGGAAGCACAACTAATGAAAAACTGTTTTTT.

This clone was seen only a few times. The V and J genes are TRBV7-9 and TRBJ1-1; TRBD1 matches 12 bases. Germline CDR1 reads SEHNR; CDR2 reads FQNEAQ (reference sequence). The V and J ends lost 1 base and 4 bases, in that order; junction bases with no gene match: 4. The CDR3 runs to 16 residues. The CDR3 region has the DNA TGTGCCAGCAGCTTAGGCGGGACAGGGGGCGGCACTGAAGCTTTCTTT. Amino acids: CASSLGGTGGGTEAFF.

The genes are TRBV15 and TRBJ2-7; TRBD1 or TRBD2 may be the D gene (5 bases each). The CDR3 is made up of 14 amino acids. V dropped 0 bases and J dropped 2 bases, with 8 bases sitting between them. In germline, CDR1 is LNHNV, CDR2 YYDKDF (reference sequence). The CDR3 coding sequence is TGTGCCACCAGCAGAGAGGGGGTACCCTACGAGCAGTACTTC. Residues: CATSREGVPYEQYF.

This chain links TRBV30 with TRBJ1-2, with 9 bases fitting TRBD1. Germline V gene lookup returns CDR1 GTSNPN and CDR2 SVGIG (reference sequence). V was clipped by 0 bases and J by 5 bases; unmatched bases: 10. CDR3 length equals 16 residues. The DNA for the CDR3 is TGTGCCTGGAGTGTTGGACAGGGGCTCCTTGGATATGGCTACACCTTC. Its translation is CAWSVGQGLLGYGYTF.